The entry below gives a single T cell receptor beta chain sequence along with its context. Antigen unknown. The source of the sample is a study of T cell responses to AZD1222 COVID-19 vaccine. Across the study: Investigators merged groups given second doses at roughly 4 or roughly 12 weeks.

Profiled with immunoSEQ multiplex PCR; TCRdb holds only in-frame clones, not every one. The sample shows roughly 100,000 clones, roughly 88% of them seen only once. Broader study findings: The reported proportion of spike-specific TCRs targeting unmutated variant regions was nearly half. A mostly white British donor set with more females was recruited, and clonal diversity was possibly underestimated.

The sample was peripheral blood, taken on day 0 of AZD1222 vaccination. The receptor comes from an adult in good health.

DNA for the CDR3: TGTGCCAGCAGCCATACAGCGGAGAGCTCCTACGAGCAGTACTTC. Amino acids: CASSHTAESSYEQYF. The chain recombines TRBV3-1 (or the pseudogene TRBV3-2) with TRBJ2-7, with D possibly matching TRBD2 (5 bases). The CDR3 is 15 amino acids. Germline V gives CDR1 LGHDT, CDR2 YNNKEL (reference sequence). V was pared by 3 bases and J by 0 bases, with 12 bases between.